The rows below give T cell receptor beta chains drawn from one sample of a study of Ad26.COV2.S vaccination and SARS-CoV-2 variants. Measured with immunoSEQ multiplex PCR; TCRdb has only the in-frame clones, and not every one. This table has 97,000 or so clones, 80% appearing once. Sequenced material: peripheral blood, taken after recovery from COVID-19. The receptors were gathered from a human donor who had recovered from COVID-19. The CDR3 runs from the conserved cysteine through the conserved F or W. Fields, in order: V gene, J gene, D gene, clone size, CDR3 DNA, CDR3 protein. A D gene is named only where the DNA matches it firmly. Rows give clone size only sometimes, using once, few, many, or a class for an expanded clone.

V gene: TRBV5-5; J gene: TRBJ2-3; D gene: -; clone size: -; CDR3 DNA: TGTGCCAGCAGCGGAATGGGACCTCCTACGCAGTATTTT; CDR3 protein: CASSGMGPPTQYF
V gene: TRBV7-9; J gene: TRBJ1-1; D gene: -; clone size: many; CDR3 DNA: TGTGCCAGCAGCCAGGGAGCAGGGTCTACAGCTTTCTTT; CDR3 protein: CASSQGAGSTAFF
V gene: TRBV19; J gene: TRBJ1-2; D gene: -; clone size: once; CDR3 DNA: TGTGCCAGTAGTCCAAAATGGGGACACCTCACAGCTAACTATGGCTACACCTTC; CDR3 protein: CASSPKWGHLTANYGYTF
V gene: TRBV2; J gene: TRBJ2-5; D gene: -; clone size: -; CDR3 DNA: TGTGCCAGCAGTGAAGGGATCCAAGAGACCCAGTACTTC; CDR3 protein: CASSEGIQETQYF
V gene: TRBV5-4; J gene: TRBJ1-1; D gene: TRBD1; clone size: -; CDR3 DNA: TGTGCCAGCAGCCCCCAGGGGGGGGGCATCACTGAAGCTTTCTTT; CDR3 protein: CASSPQGGGITEAFF
V gene: TRBV2; J gene: TRBJ1-1; D gene: -; clone size: -; CDR3 DNA: TGTGCCAGCAGGATGCTAGGGGGCACTGAAGCTTTCTTT; CDR3 protein: CASRMLGGTEAFF
V gene: TRBV7-9; J gene: TRBJ1-6; D gene: -; clone size: once; CDR3 DNA: TGTGCCAGCAGCTTAGCAGATTCACCCCTCCACTTT; CDR3 protein: CASSLADSPLHF
V gene: TRBV7-2; J gene: TRBJ1-6; D gene: -; clone size: -; CDR3 DNA: TGTGCCAGCAGCTTAGCGGCAGGGGCACATTCACCCCTCCACTTT; CDR3 protein: CASSLAAGAHSPLHF
V gene: TRBV3-1/TRBV3-2; J gene: TRBJ2-7; D gene: -; clone size: -; CDR3 DNA: TGTGCCAGCAGCCAAGGGTACGAGCAGTACTTC; CDR3 protein: CASSQGYEQYF
V gene: TRBV5-5; J gene: TRBJ2-7; D gene: TRBD1; clone size: -; CDR3 DNA: TGTGCCAGCAGCCCCCGGGGGACAGGGGGAACCTACGAGCAGTACTTC; CDR3 protein: CASSPRGTGGTYEQYF
V gene: TRBV4-1; J gene: TRBJ1-5; D gene: TRBD1; clone size: -; CDR3 DNA: TGCGCCAGCAGCCAAGAAACAGGGGTCCAGCCCCAGCATTTT; CDR3 protein: CASSQETGVQPQHF
V gene: TRBV5-1; J gene: TRBJ2-5; D gene: -; clone size: -; CDR3 DNA: TGCGCCAGCAGCTTGGCCTCAGCAGGGCAAGAGACCCAGTACTTC; CDR3 protein: CASSLASAGQETQYF
V gene: TRBV19; J gene: TRBJ1-1; D gene: -; clone size: -; CDR3 DNA: TGTGCCAGTAGTACACTCAACACTGAAGCTTTCTTT; CDR3 protein: CASSTLNTEAFF
V gene: TRBV4-3; J gene: TRBJ2-7; D gene: -; clone size: -; CDR3 DNA: TGCGCCAGCAGCCAAGCGGGAACAGGCACCTACGAGCAGTACTTC; CDR3 protein: CASSQAGTGTYEQYF
V gene: TRBV30; J gene: TRBJ2-1; D gene: -; clone size: -; CDR3 DNA: TGTGCCTCGAAGACACTTAACAATGAGCAGTTCTTC; CDR3 protein: CASKTLNNEQFF
V gene: TRBV7-9; J gene: TRBJ2-2; D gene: -; clone size: once; CDR3 DNA: TGTGCCAGCAGCACCAGTCCGAACACCGGGGAGCTGTTTTTT; CDR3 protein: CASSTSPNTGELFF
V gene: TRBV7-9; J gene: TRBJ1-1; D gene: -; clone size: -; CDR3 DNA: TGTGCCAGCATGGCAACAGGGAACACTGAAGCTTTCTTT; CDR3 protein: CASMATGNTEAFF
V gene: TRBV4-1; J gene: TRBJ2-1; D gene: TRBD1; clone size: -; CDR3 DNA: TGCGCCAGCAGCCTCTCAACGGGACAGGGCAGGGATGAGCAGTTCTTC; CDR3 protein: CASSLSTGQGRDEQFF
V gene: TRBV14; J gene: TRBJ2-3; D gene: -; clone size: once; CDR3 DNA: TGTGCCAGCAGCCAAGTTGGGGATACGCAGTATTTT; CDR3 protein: CASSQVGDTQYF
V gene: TRBV15; J gene: TRBJ2-7; D gene: -; clone size: -; CDR3 DNA: TGTGCCACCAGCAGAGATGTAGGGTCGAGGGAGCAGTACTTC; CDR3 protein: CATSRDVGSREQYF
V gene: TRBV28; J gene: TRBJ1-4; D gene: -; clone size: once; CDR3 DNA: TGTGCCAGCAGTTTGACCGGGGTAACTTATGAAAAACTGTTTTTT; CDR3 protein: CASSLTGVTYEKLFF
V gene: TRBV29-1; J gene: TRBJ2-7; D gene: TRBD1; clone size: few; CDR3 DNA: TGCAGCGCAACGGGACAGGGGGGACCCCACTCCTACGAGCAGTACTTC; CDR3 protein: CSATGQGGPHSYEQYF
V gene: TRBV10-1; J gene: TRBJ2-7; D gene: -; clone size: -; CDR3 DNA: TGCGCCAGCAGTGAGTCACGGACCTATGGCGAGCAGTACTTC; CDR3 protein: CASSESRTYGEQYF
V gene: TRBV21-1; J gene: TRBJ1-2; D gene: -; clone size: -; CDR3 DNA: TGTGCCAGCAGCAAATGGAGTCCGAACAGTTCGGGAGGCTACACCTTC; CDR3 protein: CASSKWSPNSSGGYTF
V gene: TRBV12-3/TRBV12-4; J gene: TRBJ2-4; D gene: -; clone size: -; CDR3 DNA: TGTGCCAGCAGTTTTAAAAACATTCAGTACTTC; CDR3 protein: CASSFKNIQYF
V gene: TRBV11-2; J gene: TRBJ1-2; D gene: -; clone size: -; CDR3 DNA: TGTGCCAGCAGCCCCGTGGGGCAAGTTGGCTACACCTTC; CDR3 protein: CASSPVGQVGYTF
V gene: TRBV6-2/TRBV6-3; J gene: TRBJ1-5; D gene: TRBD1; clone size: -; CDR3 DNA: TGTGCCAGCAGTAGGGGACAGGTACGAAATCAGCCCCAGCATTTT; CDR3 protein: CASSRGQVRNQPQHF
V gene: TRBV6-5; J gene: TRBJ1-1; D gene: -; clone size: -; CDR3 DNA: TGTGCCAGCAGTTACTATGCGGGGGCAAAGAACACTGAAGCTTTCTTT; CDR3 protein: CASSYYAGAKNTEAFF
V gene: TRBV7-9; J gene: TRBJ2-2; D gene: TRBD2; clone size: -; CDR3 DNA: TGTGCCAGCAGTCCACCCGGGACTAGCCTCACCGGGGAGCTGTTTTTT; CDR3 protein: CASSPPGTSLTGELFF
V gene: TRBV4-2; J gene: TRBJ2-1; D gene: -; clone size: -; CDR3 DNA: TGTGCCAGCAGCCAAGAAGCCGGGACGGGCCACAATGAGCAGTTCTTC; CDR3 protein: CASSQEAGTGHNEQFF
V gene: TRBV5-6; J gene: TRBJ1-2; D gene: TRBD1; clone size: -; CDR3 DNA: TGTGCCAGCAGCTTGGCCATGGGGACAGGATTCAACTATGGCTACACCTTC; CDR3 protein: CASSLAMGTGFNYGYTF
V gene: TRBV28; J gene: TRBJ1-1; D gene: TRBD1; clone size: -; CDR3 DNA: TGTGCCAGCAGGCGTGGACAGGGAACCACTGAAGCTTTCTTT; CDR3 protein: CASRRGQGTTEAFF
V gene: TRBV4-2; J gene: TRBJ1-2; D gene: TRBD1; clone size: -; CDR3 DNA: TGTGCCAGCAGCCAGGGACAGGGGGGGTATGGCTACACCTTC; CDR3 protein: CASSQGQGGYGYTF
V gene: TRBV28; J gene: TRBJ1-1; D gene: TRBD1; clone size: -; CDR3 DNA: TGTGCCAGCAGTTCCAGCCAGGGGGCTCTCACTGAAGCTTTCTTT; CDR3 protein: CASSSSQGALTEAFF
V gene: TRBV10-1; J gene: TRBJ1-2; D gene: -; clone size: -; CDR3 DNA: TGCGCCAGCAGTTCCCCGAGTAACTATGGCTACACCTTC; CDR3 protein: CASSSPSNYGYTF
V gene: TRBV5-1; J gene: TRBJ1-2; D gene: TRBD1; clone size: -; CDR3 DNA: TGCGCCAGCAGCTTGGCCCCGGACAGGATGGGTGGCTACACCTTC; CDR3 protein: CASSLAPDRMGGYTF
V gene: TRBV30; J gene: TRBJ2-1; D gene: -; clone size: -; CDR3 DNA: TGTGCCTGGAGTGTACGCTCCCACAATGAGCAGTTCTTC; CDR3 protein: CAWSVRSHNEQFF
V gene: TRBV30; J gene: TRBJ2-7; D gene: -; clone size: -; CDR3 DNA: TGTGCCTGGAGCGGCTCCTACGAGCAGTACTTC; CDR3 protein: CAWSGSYEQYF
V gene: TRBV6-5; J gene: TRBJ2-5; D gene: TRBD1; clone size: few; CDR3 DNA: TGTGCCAGCAGTAGGGGGCTAAAAGAGACCCAGTACTTC; CDR3 protein: CASSRGLKETQYF
V gene: TRBV19; J gene: TRBJ1-3; D gene: -; clone size: -; CDR3 DNA: TGTGCCAGTAGTATAACAGGGTCTGGAAACACCATATATTTT; CDR3 protein: CASSITGSGNTIYF
V gene: TRBV5-6; J gene: TRBJ2-5; D gene: -; clone size: once; CDR3 DNA: TGTGCCAGCAGCACAAGTTATGGAAGGTCGGGGGCAGAGACCCAGTACTTC; CDR3 protein: CASSTSYGRSGAETQYF
V gene: TRBV6-5; J gene: TRBJ2-3; D gene: -; clone size: few; CDR3 DNA: TGTGCCAGCAGGGAGGACAGCACAGATACGCAGTATTTT; CDR3 protein: CASREDSTDTQYF
V gene: TRBV15; J gene: TRBJ1-3; D gene: -; clone size: -; CDR3 DNA: TGTGCCACCAGCAACTCTGGAAACACCATATATTTT; CDR3 protein: CATSNSGNTIYF
V gene: TRBV6-2/TRBV6-3; J gene: TRBJ2-1; D gene: -; clone size: many; CDR3 DNA: TGTGCCAGCAGTTACCCCCATGAGCAGTTCTTC; CDR3 protein: CASSYPHEQFF
V gene: TRBV7-9; J gene: TRBJ2-3; D gene: -; clone size: -; CDR3 DNA: TGTGCCAGCAGCCGAGGTCGAGCCCGCACAGATACGCAGTATTTT; CDR3 protein: CASSRGRARTDTQYF
V gene: TRBV7-2; J gene: TRBJ1-5; D gene: -; clone size: -; CDR3 DNA: TGTGCCAGCAGCTTAGACGGGCAGGGGATGTGGCAGCCCCAGCATTTT; CDR3 protein: CASSLDGQGMWQPQHF